Shown below are 25 T cell receptor beta chains from a single sample sequenced in a study of control samples from healthy donors and cancer patients. Measured with immunoSEQ multiplex PCR; TCRdb has only the in-frame clones, and not every one. This sample has roughly 63,000 clones, with roughly 90% found just once. Source material: PBMCs. The receptors shown here come from a man in his forties with colorectal cancer.

This clone was observed a single time. The chain uses TRBV5-6 and TRBJ2-1; 7 bases agree with TRBD2. J gave up 2 bases and V 4 bases, and 12 bases lay outside the gene matches. The CDR3 spans 17 residues. The germline V gene encodes CDR1 SGHDT and CDR2 YYEEEE. CDR3 loop: CASSPPGGVGTYNEQFF. In nucleotides, the CDR3 is TGTGCCAGCAGCCCCCCGGGAGGTGTGGGAACCTACAATGAGCAGTTCTTC. Looking up the rest from reference TRBV5-6 and TRBJ2-1 gives the full variable domain: DAGVTQSPTHLIKTRGQQVTLRCSPKSGHDTVSWYQQALGQGPQFIFQYYEEEERQRGNFPDRFSGHQFPNYSSELNVNALLLGDSALYLCASSPPGGVGTYNEQFFGPGTRLTVL.

The chain combines TRBV7-2 with TRBJ2-5; D could derive from TRBD1 or TRBD2 (5 bases each). Germline V gene sequence: CDR1 SGHTA, CDR2 FQGNSA. V was shortened by 2 bases and J by 4 bases, with 11 bases between the two germline ends. The CDR3 contains 14 residues. The CDR3 is CASSLSGRGETQYF. CDR3 sequence (DNA): TGTGCCAGCAGCTTATCAGGGAGAGGAGAGACCCAGTACTTC.

The chain employs TRBV7-3 and TRBJ1-3; 7 nucleotides agree with TRBD1. The CDR3 extends over 13 amino acids. V lost 6 bases to trimming and J lost 4 bases; unmatched junction nucleotides: 3. Germline V lookup: CDR1 SGHTA, CDR2 FQGTGA. This chain's CDR3 is CASSRTGGNTIYF. CDR3 DNA sequence: TGTGCCAGCAGTCGGACAGGCGGAAACACCATATATTTT.

About this clone: Additional DNA sequences in this sample encode the identical CDR3. The chain has TRBV5-4 and TRBJ1-2, with a possible D match to TRBD1 (6 bases). Germline V gives CDR1 SGHNT, CDR2 YYREEE (reference sequence). Between the trimmed V and J ends, which lost 4 bases and 2 bases, there was a span of 9 bases. The CDR3 covers 13 residues. The CDR3 nucleotides are TGTGCCAGCAGCCCGGACAGCAACTATGGCTACACCTTC. This sequence encodes CASSPDSNYGYTF.

The chain links TRBV19 to TRBJ2-2; 7 bases are shared with TRBD2. In germline, CDR1 is LNHDA, CDR2 SQIVND (reference sequence). The CDR3 runs to 15 residues. The V gene end was trimmed by 1 base and the J gene end by 6 bases; junction bases not matched to a gene: 5. The CDR3 DNA is TGTGCCAGTAGTATAGTCTACGGGGGGTCCGGGGAGCTGTTTTTT. Translation: CASSIVYGGSGELFF.

V and J are TRBV5-5 and TRBJ2-7; D is perhaps TRBD2 (6 bases). CDR3 length equals 15 residues. With 4 bases removed from V and 4 bases from J, the gap between germline ends came to 18 bases. Looked up from germline, CDR1 is SGHKS and CDR2 is YYEKEE (reference sequence). CDR3 nucleotide sequence: TGTGCCAGCAGCCTCGAGTGGGAGGACTCTTACGAGCAGTACTTC. This codes for CASSLEWEDSYEQYF.

The chain employs TRBV7-2 and TRBJ2-5; TRBD2 matches at 10 bases. V was pared by 0 bases and J by 2 bases, with 3 bases of the junction left unmatched. The V gene's germline CDR1 is SGHTA and CDR2 FQGNSA. The CDR3 covers 16 residues. For the CDR3, the DNA is TGTGCCAGCAGCTTAGCCGGACTAGCGGTTCAAGAGACCCAGTACTTC. As protein: CASSLAGLAVQETQYF.

The chain joins TRBV2 to TRBJ1-2; 7 positions agree with TRBD1. CDR1 SNHLY and CDR2 FYNNEI come from the germline V gene. The CDR3 is 14 amino acids. The J segment lost 5 bases and the V segment lost 7 bases, leaving 10 bases of the junction unmatched. The CDR3 DNA is TGTGCCAGCAATCTTAGACAGGGTGTTTATGGCTACACCTTC. Translating gives CASNLRQGVYGYTF.

The chain links TRBV12-3 or TRBV12-4 to TRBJ2-1, with D possibly matching TRBD2 (5 bases). The CDR3 runs to 13 residues. With 4 bases removed from V and 8 bases from J, the gap between germline ends came to 12 bases. CDR3 sequence (DNA): TGTGCCAGCAGTTACGGGAAGGCCGATGAGCAGTTCTTC. Encoded protein: CASSYGKADEQFF.

V is TRBV12-3 or TRBV12-4 and J is TRBJ2-1; D not resolved. V lost 1 base, J lost 9 bases, and 10 bases lay in between. The CDR3 totals 13 residues. CDR3 in DNA: TGTGCCAGCAGTTTAGGCCAGCTTGGTGAGCAGTTCTTC. This codes for CASSLGQLGEQFF.

The chain has TRBV14 and TRBJ2-1, with D tentatively TRBD1 or TRBD2 (5 bases each). This CDR3 has 15 residues. CDR1 and CDR2 from the germline V gene are SGHDN and FVKESK. Trimming removed 5 bases from V and 8 bases from J, with 19 bases in between. The CDR3 loop reads CASSSGTRRFDEQFF. The CDR3 DNA is TGTGCCAGCAGCTCCGGGACCAGGCGGTTCGATGAGCAGTTCTTC.

J is TRBJ2-1 and V is TRBV5-1, with 8 bases aligning to TRBD2. The germline CDR1 and CDR2 sequences are SGHRS and YFSETQ. The CDR3 totals 15 residues. Unmatched junction bases numbered 11, after V lost 2 bases and J lost 10 bases. DNA for the CDR3: TGCGCCAGCAGCTTCACTAGCGGAGGGAGTATAGAGCAGTTCTTC. It yields the protein CASSFTSGGSIEQFF.

The gene calls are TRBV12-3 or TRBV12-4 and TRBJ2-7; D is unresolved. The CDR3 loop spans 13 amino acids. V lost 2 bases and J lost 7, with 12 bases in between. DNA of the CDR3: TGTGCCAGCAGTTTAAATTATGGATCGGAGCAGTACTTC. Its protein product is CASSLNYGSEQYF.

The rearrangement joins TRBV3-1 (or the pseudogene TRBV3-2) to TRBJ1-1; possibly TRBD1 for D (5 bases). The CDR3 is made up of 15 amino acids. The germline CDR1 and CDR2 sequences are LGHDT and YNNKEL (reference sequence). The V and J ends lost 0 bases and 10 bases respectively, with 18 bases between them. The CDR3 protein is CASSQDGERGGRAFF. The CDR3 nucleotides read TGTGCCAGCAGCCAAGATGGTGAGAGGGGTGGTAGAGCTTTCTTT.

This chain uses TRBV4-1 with TRBJ2-3; TRBD2 matches at 11 bases. V gave up 1 base and J gave up 4 bases; unmatched junction bases: 7. CDR3 length: 17 residues. Germline values: CDR1 MGHRA, CDR2 YSYEKL. The CDR3 bases are TGCGCCAGCAGCCAAGTTAGGCTAGCGGGGGGTGCAGATACGCAGTATTTT. Protein: CASSQVRLAGGADTQYF.

There are a few counts of this clone. V gene TRBV4-3 combines with J gene TRBJ1-4; perhaps TRBD1 as D (5 bases). From germline, CDR1 is LGHNA and CDR2 YSLEER. Trimming cost V 3 bases and J 8 bases, with 16 bases left between them. The CDR3 length is 15 residues. The CDR3 loop is CASSQSGATYEKLFF. CDR3 nucleotides: TGCGCCAGCAGCCAGTCCGGGGCAACCTACGAAAAACTGTTTTTT.

This clone turned up a few times. The chain couples TRBV30 to TRBJ2-2; the D gene is possibly TRBD1 (5 bases). The V and J ends lost 5 bases and 0 bases respectively, with 13 bases between them. This CDR3 region has 15 residues. The germline gives CDR1 GTSNPN, CDR2 SVGIG (reference sequence). The CDR3 here is CAWSNLRANTGELFF. CDR3 in DNA: TGTGCCTGGTCAAATCTCAGGGCGAACACCGGGGAGCTGTTTTTT.

With respect to this clone: The germline gene is not matched at one end of the junction; a read error may be the cause. The chain recombines TRBV4-2 with TRBJ1-1; possibly TRBD1 for D (6 bases). The CDR3 spans 14 residues. The germline gives CDR1 LGHNA, CDR2 YNFKEQ. The CDR3 sequence: CASKGQQMNTGAFF. CDR3 nucleotides: TGTGCCAGCAAAGGACAGCAGATGAACACTGGAGCTTTCTTT.

The chain combines TRBV3-1 (or the pseudogene TRBV3-2) with TRBJ2-2; 7 nucleotides align to TRBD2. The J segment lost 10 bases and the V segment lost 1 base, leaving 9 bases of the junction unmatched. The CDR3 length is 15 residues. The germline CDR1 and CDR2 sequences are LGHDT and YNNKEL (reference sequence). CDR3 DNA sequence: TGTGCCAGCAGCCAAGGACTAGCTTTGATGACGGAGCTGTTTTTT. Protein: CASSQGLALMTELFF.

On this clone itself: Germline is not matched at one junction end, which may reflect a read error. Within the sample, other DNA sequences also encode this same CDR3. The chain recombines TRBV2 with TRBJ2-2; 10 nucleotides line up with TRBD2. CDR1 is SNHLY, CDR2 FYNNEI, per germline. The CDR3 has 18 amino acids. This CDR3 is CASNAGLAINANTGELFF. The CDR3 DNA sequence: TGTGCCAGCAACGCGGGACTAGCGATTAACGCGAACACCGGGGAGCTATTTTTT. Full variable domain (rest looked up from reference TRBV2 and TRBJ2-2): EPEVTQTPSHQVTQMGQEVILRCVPISNHLYFYWYRQILGQKVEFLVSFYNNEISEKSEIFDDQFSVERPDGSNFTLKIRSTKLEDSAMYFCASNAGLAINANTGELFFGEGSRLTVL.

V is TRBV1 and J is TRBJ2-7; TRBD2 is the table's D call and was not checked against the DNA. TRBV1 is a known pseudogene. The CDR3 consists of 16 residues. Here the CDR3 DNA reads TGCACCAGCAGCCAGGAAAGTGGGACTCAAGCGAACGAGCAGTACTTC. It encodes CTSSQESGTQANEQYF.

In its sample, this clone was seen once. V usage is TRBV24-1 and J usage is TRBJ2-2, with 12 nucleotides matching TRBD1. Germline loops: CDR1 KGHDR, CDR2 SFDVKD. The V segment lost 9 bases and the J segment 6 bases; nucleotides outside the gene matches: 4. The CDR3 consists of 14 residues. As DNA, the CDR3 is TGTGCCACCGGGACAGGGGGCAGCGCCGGGGAGCTGTTTTTT. The encoded protein is CATGTGGSAGELFF.

The rearrangement uses TRBV6-5 and TRBJ2-4; D remains unclear. The V gene's germline CDR1 is MNHEY and CDR2 SVGAGI. The CDR3 loop spans 11 amino acids. Trimming pared 11 bases from V and 0 bases from J, leaving 5 bases between. Here the CDR3 reads CAAAAKNIQYF. CDR3 nucleotides: TGTGCCGCTGCAGCCAAAAACATTCAGTACTTC.

The chain combines TRBV5-1 with TRBJ1-6; 8 nucleotides match TRBD1. V gave up 5 bases and J gave up 3 bases; unmatched junction bases: 4. Germline V CDR1 and CDR2: SGHRS, YFSETQ. The CDR3 sequence is 15 residues long. The CDR3 loop reads CASSPDRGYNSPLHF. DNA for the CDR3: TGCGCCAGCAGTCCCGACAGGGGCTATAATTCACCCCTCCACTTT. The whole variable domain, filled in from reference TRBV5-1 and TRBJ1-6, reads KAGVTQTPRYLIKTRGQQVTLSCSPISGHRSVSWYQQTPGQGLQFLFEYFSETQRNKGNFPGRFSGRQFSNSRSEMNVSTLELGDSALYLCASSPDRGYNSPLHFGNGTRLTVT.

The V gene is TRBV4-2, the J gene TRBJ2-2; a possible D gene is TRBD2 (6 bases). The V gene's germline CDR1 is LGHNA and CDR2 YNFKEQ. CDR3 length equals 15 residues. V lost 1 base and J 3 bases, leaving 9 bases between the germline ends. The CDR3 here is CASSQVGTYTGELFF. The CDR3 nucleotides are TGTGCCAGCAGCCAAGTAGGGACTTACACCGGGGAGCTGTTTTTT.